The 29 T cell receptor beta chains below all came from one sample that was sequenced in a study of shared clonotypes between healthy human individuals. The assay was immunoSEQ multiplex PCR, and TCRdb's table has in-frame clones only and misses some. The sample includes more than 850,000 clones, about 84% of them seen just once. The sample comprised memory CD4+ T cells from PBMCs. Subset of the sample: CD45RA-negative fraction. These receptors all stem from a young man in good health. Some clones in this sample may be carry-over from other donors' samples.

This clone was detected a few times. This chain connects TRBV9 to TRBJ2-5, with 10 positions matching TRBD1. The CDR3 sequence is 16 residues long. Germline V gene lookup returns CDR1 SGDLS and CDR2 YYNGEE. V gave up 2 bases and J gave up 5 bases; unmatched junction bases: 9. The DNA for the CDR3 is TGTGCCAGCAGCGTGACGGACAGGGGGTCCGTGGAGACCCAGTACTTC. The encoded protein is CASSVTDRGSVETQYF.

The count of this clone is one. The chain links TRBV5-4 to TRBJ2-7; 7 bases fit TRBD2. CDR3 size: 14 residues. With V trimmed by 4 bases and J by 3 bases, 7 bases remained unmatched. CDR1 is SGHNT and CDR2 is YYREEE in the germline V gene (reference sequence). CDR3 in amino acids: CASSQASGNYEQYF. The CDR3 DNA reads TGTGCCAGCAGCCAAGCCAGCGGGAACTACGAGCAGTACTTC.

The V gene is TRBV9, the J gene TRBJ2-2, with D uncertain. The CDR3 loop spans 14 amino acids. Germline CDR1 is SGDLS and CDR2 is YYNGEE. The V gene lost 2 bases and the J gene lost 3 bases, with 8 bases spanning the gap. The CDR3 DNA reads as TGTGCCAGCAGCGTGGAGCCAGACACCGGGGAGCTGTTTTTT. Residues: CASSVEPDTGELFF.

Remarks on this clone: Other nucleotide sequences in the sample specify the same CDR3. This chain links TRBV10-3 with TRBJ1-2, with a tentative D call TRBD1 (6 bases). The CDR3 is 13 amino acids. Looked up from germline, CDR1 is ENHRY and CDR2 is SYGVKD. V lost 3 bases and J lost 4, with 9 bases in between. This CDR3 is CAISDRGGYGYTF. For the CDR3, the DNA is TGTGCCATCAGTGACAGGGGAGGCTATGGCTACACCTTC.

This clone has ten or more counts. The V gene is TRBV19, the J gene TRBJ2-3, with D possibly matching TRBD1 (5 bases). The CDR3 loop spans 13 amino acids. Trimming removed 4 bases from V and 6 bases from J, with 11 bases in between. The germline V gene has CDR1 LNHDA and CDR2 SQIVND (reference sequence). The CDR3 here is CASSRETADTQYF. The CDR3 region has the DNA TGTGCCAGTAGTAGAGAGACAGCCGATACGCAGTATTTT.

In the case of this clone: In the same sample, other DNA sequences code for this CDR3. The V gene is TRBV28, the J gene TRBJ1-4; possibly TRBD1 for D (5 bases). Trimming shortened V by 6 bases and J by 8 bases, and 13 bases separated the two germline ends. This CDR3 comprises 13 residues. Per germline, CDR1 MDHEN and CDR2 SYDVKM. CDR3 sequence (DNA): TGTGCCAGCAGCTCCGGGGGACGGGAAAAACTGTTTTTT. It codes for CASSSGGREKLFF.

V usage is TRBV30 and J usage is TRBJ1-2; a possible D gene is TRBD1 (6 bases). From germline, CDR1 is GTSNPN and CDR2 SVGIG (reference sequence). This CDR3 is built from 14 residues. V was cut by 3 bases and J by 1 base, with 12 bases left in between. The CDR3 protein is CAWSPDSHNYGYTF. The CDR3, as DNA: TGTGCCTGGAGCCCGGACAGTCATAACTATGGCTACACCTTC.

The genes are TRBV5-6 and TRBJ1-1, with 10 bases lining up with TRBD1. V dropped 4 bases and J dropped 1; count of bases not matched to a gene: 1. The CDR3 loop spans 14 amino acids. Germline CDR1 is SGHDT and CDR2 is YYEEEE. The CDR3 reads CASSGDRGNTEAFF. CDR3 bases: TGTGCCAGCAGCGGGGACAGGGGGAACACTGAAGCTTTCTTT.

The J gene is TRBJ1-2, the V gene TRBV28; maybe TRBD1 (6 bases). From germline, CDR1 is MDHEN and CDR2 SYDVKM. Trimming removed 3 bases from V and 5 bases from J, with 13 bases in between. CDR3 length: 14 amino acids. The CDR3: CASSLVRGPYGYTF. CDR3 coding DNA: TGTGCCAGCAGTTTGGTGCGGGGGCCATATGGCTACACCTTC.

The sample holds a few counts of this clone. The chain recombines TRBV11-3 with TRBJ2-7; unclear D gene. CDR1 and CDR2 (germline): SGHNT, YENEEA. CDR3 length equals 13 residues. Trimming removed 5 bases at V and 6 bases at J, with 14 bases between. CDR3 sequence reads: CASSPGPAGEQYF. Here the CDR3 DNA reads TGTGCCAGCAGCCCCGGACCTGCTGGCGAGCAGTACTTC.

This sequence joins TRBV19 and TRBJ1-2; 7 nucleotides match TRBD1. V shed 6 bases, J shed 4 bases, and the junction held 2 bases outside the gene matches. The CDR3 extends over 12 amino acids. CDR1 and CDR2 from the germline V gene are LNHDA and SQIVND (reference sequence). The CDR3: CASSQGVYGYTF. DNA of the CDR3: TGTGCCAGTAGCCAGGGGGTCTATGGCTACACCTTC.

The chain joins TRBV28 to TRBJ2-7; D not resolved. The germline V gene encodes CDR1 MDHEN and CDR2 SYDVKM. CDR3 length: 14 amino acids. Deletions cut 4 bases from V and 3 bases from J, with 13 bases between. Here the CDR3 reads CASSSPSTYYEQYF. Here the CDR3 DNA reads TGTGCCAGCAGTTCCCCGAGCACGTACTACGAGCAGTACTTC.

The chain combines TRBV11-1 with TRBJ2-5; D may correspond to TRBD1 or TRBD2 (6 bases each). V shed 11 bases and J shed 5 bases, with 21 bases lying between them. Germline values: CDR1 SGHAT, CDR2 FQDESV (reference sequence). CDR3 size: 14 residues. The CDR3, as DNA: TGTGCCCACGAGGCTCGGGGGCTGGGGGAGACCCAGTACTTC. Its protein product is CAHEARGLGETQYF. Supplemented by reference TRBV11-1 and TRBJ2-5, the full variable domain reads EAEVAQSPRYKITEKSQAVAFWCDPISGHATLYWYRQILGQGPELLVQFQDESVVDDSQLPKDRFSAERLKGVDSTLKIQPAELGDSAMYLCAHEARGLGETQYFGPGTRLLVL.

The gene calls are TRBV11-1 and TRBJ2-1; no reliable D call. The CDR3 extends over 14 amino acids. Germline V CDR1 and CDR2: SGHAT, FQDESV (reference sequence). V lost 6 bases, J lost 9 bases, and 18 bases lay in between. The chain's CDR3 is CASRSRASVGEQFF. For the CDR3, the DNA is TGTGCCAGCAGATCCCGGGCCTCTGTAGGTGAGCAGTTCTTC.

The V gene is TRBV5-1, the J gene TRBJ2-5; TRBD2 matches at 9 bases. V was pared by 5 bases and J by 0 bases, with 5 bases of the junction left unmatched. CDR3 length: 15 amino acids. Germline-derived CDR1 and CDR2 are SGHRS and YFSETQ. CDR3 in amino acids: CASRSGRYNQETQYF. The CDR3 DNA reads TGCGCCAGCAGGAGCGGGAGGTACAACCAAGAGACCCAGTACTTC.

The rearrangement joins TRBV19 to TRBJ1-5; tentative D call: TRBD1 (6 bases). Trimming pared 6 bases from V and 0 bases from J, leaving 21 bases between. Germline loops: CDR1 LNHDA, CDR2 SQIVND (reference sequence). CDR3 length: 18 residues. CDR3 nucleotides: TGTGCCAGTAGGACGACAGTTGGGGGGGCTTATAGCAATCAGCCCCAGCATTTT. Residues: CASRTTVGGAYSNQPQHF.

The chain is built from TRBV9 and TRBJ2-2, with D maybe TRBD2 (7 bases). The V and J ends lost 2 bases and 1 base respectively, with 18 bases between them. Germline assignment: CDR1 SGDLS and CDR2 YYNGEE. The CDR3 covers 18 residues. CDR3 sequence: CASSVRGTGLLNTGELFF. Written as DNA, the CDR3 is TGTGCCAGCAGCGTGAGGGGGACGGGACTATTGAACACCGGGGAGCTGTTTTTT.

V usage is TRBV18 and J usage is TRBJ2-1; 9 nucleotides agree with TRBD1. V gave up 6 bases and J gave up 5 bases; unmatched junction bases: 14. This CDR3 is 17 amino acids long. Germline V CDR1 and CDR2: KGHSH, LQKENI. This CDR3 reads CASSGLGWDRADNEQFF. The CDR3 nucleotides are TGTGCCAGCTCCGGATTGGGTTGGGACAGGGCGGACAATGAGCAGTTCTTC.

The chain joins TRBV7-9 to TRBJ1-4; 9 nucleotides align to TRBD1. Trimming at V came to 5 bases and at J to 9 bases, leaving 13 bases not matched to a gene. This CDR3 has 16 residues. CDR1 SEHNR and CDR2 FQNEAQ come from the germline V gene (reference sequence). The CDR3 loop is CASSPGDRDKAQKLFF. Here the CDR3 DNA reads TGTGCCAGCAGCCCAGGGGACAGGGATAAGGCGCAAAAACTGTTTTTT.

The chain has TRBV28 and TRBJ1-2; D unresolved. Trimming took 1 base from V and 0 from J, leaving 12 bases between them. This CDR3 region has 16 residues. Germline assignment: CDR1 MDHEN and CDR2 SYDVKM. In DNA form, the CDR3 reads TGTGCCAGCAGTTTATCGGGGTCCTTAGCTAACTATGGCTACACCTTC. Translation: CASSLSGSLANYGYTF.

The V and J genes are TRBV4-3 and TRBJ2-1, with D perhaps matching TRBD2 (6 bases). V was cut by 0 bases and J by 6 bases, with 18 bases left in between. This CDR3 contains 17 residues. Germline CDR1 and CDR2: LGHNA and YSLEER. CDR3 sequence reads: CASSQDPLGGVVNEQFF. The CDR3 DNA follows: TGCGCCAGCAGCCAAGATCCCCTGGGGGGAGTTGTCAATGAGCAGTTCTTC.

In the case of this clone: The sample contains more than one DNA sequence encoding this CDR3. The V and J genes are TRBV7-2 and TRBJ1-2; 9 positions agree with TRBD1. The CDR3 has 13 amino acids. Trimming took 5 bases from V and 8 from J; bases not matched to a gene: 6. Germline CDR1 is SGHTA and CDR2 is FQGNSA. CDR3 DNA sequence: TGTGCCAGCAGCCCCGGACAGGGGAGAGGCTACACCTTC. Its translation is CASSPGQGRGYTF.

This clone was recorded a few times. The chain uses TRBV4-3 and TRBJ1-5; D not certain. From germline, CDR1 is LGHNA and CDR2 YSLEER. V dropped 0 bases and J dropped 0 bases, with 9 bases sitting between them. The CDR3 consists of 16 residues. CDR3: CASSQEKAHSNQPQHF. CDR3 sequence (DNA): TGCGCCAGCAGCCAAGAAAAGGCACATAGCAATCAGCCCCAGCATTTT.

This CDR3 is CASSLGRPNTEAFF. The CDR3 coding sequence is TGTGCCAGCAGTCTGGGACGACCGAACACTGAAGCTTTCTTT. This chain links TRBV2 with TRBJ1-1, with D possibly TRBD1 on 5 matching bases. The V gene lost 5 bases and the J gene lost 1 base, with 11 bases spanning the gap. Germline-derived CDR1 and CDR2 are SNHLY and FYNNEI. The CDR3 has 14 amino acids.

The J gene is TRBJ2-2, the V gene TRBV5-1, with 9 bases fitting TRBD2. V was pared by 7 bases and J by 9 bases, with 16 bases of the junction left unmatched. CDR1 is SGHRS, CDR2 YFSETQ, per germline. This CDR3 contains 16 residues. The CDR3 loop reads CASQEIAGAPVRELFF. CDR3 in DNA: TGCGCCAGCCAGGAGATAGCGGGAGCCCCGGTACGGGAGCTGTTTTTT.

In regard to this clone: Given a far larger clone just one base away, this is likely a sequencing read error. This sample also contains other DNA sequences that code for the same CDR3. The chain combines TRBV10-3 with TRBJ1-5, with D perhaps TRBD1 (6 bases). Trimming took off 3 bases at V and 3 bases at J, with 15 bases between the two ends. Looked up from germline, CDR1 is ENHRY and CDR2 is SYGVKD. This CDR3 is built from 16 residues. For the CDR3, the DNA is TGTGCCATCAGTGAATCGACAGGAGGAGACAATCAGCCCCAGCATTTT. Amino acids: CAISESTGGDNQPQHF.

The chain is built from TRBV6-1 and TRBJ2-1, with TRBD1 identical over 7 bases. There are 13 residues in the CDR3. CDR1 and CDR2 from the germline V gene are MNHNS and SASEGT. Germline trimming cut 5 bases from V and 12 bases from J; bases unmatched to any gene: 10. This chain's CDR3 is CASSNNRQGLQFF. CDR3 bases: TGTGCCAGCAGTAATAACAGACAGGGTTTGCAGTTCTTC.

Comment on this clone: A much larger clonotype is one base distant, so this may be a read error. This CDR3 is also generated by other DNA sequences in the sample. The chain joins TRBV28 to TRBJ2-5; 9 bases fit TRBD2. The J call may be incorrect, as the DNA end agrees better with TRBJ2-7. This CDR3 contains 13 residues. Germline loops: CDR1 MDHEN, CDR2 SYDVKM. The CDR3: CASSSTSGYEQYF. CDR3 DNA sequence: TGTGCCAGCAGTTCGACTAGCGGCTACGAGCAGTACTTC.

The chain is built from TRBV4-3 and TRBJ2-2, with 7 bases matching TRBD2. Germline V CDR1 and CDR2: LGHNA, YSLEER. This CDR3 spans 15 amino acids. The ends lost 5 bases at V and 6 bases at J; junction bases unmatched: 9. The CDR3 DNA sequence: TGCGCCAGCAGCAAGGGGAGGGCCGGGGCCGGGGAGCTGTTTTTT. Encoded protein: CASSKGRAGAGELFF.